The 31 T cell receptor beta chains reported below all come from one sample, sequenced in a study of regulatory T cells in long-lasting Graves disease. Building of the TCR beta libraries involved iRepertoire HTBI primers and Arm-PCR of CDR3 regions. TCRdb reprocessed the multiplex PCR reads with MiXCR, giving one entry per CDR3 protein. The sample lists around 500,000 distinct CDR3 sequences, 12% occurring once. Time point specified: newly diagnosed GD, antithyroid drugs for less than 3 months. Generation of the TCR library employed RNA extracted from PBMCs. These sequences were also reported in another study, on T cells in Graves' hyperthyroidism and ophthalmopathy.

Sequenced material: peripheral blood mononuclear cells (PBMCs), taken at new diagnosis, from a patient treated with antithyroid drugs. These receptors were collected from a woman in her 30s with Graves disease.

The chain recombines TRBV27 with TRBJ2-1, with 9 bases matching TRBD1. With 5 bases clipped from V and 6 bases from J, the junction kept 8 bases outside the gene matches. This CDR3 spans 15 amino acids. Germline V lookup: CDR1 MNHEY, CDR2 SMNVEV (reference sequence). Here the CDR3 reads CASSPRQGVVNEQFF. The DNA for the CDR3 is TGTGCCAGCAGTCCCCGACAGGGGGTGGTCAATGAGCAGTTCTTC.

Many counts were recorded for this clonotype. The CDR3 protein is CASRVTSSYEQYF. For the CDR3, the DNA is TGTGCCAGCAGGGTAACATCCTCCTACGAGCAGTACTTC. The J gene is TRBJ2-7, the V gene TRBV6-1; no definite D call. The CDR3 has 13 residues. V lost 6 bases and J lost 0, with 9 bases in between. Germline lookup yields CDR1 MNHNS and CDR2 SASEGT.

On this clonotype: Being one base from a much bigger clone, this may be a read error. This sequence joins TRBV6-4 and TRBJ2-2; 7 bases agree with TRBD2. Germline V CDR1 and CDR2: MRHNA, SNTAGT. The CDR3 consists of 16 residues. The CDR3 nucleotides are TGTGCCGGCAGTGAGTCTGCGGGGGCGAACACCGGGGAGCTGTTTTTT. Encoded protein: CAGSESAGANTGELFF.

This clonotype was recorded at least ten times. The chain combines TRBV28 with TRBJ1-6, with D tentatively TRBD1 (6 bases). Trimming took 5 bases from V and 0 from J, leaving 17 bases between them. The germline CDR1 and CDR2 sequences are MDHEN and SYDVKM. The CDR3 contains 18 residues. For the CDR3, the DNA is TGTGCCAGCAGTAGGGGGAGGTTTAAGAGCTCCTATAATTCACCCCTCCACTTT. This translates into CASSRGRFKSSYNSPLHF.

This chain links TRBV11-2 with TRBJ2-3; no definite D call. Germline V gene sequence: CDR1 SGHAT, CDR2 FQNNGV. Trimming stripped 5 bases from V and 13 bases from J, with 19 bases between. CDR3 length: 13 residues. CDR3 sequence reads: CASSLRSYYEEYF. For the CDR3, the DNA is TGTGCCAGCAGCCTCCGCTCATACTACGAGGAGTATTTT.

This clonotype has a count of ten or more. The CDR3 DNA reads TGTGCTAACGCATCACCGCGGGGGCGAGGTCAGCCCCAGCATTTT. It translates to CANASPRGRGQPQHF. The rearrangement uses TRBV12-5 and TRBJ1-5, with TRBD1 as a possible D gene (6 bases). The CDR3 loop spans 15 amino acids. V was cut by 10 bases and J by 6 bases, with 22 bases left in between. Germline V gives CDR1 LGHNT, CDR2 FRNRAP.

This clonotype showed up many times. The CDR3 coding sequence is TGCAGTGTAAAGGGGGCGCATTACAATGAGCAGTTCTTC. Translation gives CSVKGAHYNEQFF. The J gene is TRBJ2-1, the V gene TRBV20-1, with 7 nucleotides matching TRBD1. The CDR3 runs to 13 residues. The junction had 7 bases not matched to a gene; V was cut back by 7 bases and J by 4 bases. CDR1 DFQATT and CDR2 SNEGSKA come from the germline V gene (reference sequence).

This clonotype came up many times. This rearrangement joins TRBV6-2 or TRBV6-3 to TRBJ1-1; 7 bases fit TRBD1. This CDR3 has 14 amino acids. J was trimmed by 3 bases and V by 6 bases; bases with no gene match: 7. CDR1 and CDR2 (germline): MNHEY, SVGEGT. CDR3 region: CASRPRDRDTEAFF. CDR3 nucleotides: TGTGCCAGCAGACCCCGGGACAGAGACACTGAAGCTTTCTTT.

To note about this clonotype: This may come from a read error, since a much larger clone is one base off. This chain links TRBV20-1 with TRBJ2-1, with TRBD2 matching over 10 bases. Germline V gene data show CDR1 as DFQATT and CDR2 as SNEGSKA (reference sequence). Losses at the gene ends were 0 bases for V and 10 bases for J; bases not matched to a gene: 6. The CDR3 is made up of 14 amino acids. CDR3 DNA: TGCAGTGCTAGAGAGCTAGCGGGAGTCTACGAGCAGTTCTTC. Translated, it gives CSARELAGVYEQFF.

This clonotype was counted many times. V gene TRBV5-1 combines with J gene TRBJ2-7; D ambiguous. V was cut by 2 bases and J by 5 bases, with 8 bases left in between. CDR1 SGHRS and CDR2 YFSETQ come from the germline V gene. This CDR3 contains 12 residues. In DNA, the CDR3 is TGCGCCAGCAGCTTTTGGAGCGACGAGCAGTACTTC. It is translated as CASSFWSDEQYF.

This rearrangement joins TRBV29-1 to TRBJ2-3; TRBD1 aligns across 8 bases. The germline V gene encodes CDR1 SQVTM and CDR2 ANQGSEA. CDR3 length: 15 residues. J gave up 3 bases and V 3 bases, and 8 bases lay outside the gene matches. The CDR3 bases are TGCAGCGTTGACTCGGACAGGGTGAGAACAGATACGCAGTATTTT. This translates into CSVDSDRVRTDTQYF.

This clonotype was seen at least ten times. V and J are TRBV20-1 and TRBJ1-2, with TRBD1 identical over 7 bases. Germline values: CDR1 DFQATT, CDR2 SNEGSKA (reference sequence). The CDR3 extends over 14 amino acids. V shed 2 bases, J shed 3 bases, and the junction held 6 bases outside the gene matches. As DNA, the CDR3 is TGCAGTGCTAGACAGGGGGGAGATGACTATGGCTACACCTTC. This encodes CSARQGGDDYGYTF.

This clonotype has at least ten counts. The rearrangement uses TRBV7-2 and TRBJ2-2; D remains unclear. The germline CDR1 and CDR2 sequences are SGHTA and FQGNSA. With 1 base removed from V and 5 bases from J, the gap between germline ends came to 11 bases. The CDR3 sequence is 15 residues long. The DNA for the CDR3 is TGTGCCAGCAGCTTAGAATTACGGCTTACCGGGGAGCTGTTTTTT. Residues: CASSLELRLTGELFF.

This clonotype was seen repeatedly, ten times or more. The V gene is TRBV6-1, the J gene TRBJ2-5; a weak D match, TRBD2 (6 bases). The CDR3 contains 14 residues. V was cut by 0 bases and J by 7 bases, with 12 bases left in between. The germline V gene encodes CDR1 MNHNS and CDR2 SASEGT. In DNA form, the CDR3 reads TGTGCCAGCAGTGAAGCGGTACACGGGGGGACCCAGTACTTC. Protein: CASSEAVHGGTQYF.

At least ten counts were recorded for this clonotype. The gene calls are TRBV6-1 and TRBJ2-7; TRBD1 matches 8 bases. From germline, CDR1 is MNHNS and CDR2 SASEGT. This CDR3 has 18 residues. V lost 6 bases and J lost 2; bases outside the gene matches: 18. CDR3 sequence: CASSYRPFTGTGAYEQYF. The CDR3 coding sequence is TGTGCCAGCAGCTATAGACCTTTCACCGGGACAGGAGCCTACGAGCAGTACTTC.

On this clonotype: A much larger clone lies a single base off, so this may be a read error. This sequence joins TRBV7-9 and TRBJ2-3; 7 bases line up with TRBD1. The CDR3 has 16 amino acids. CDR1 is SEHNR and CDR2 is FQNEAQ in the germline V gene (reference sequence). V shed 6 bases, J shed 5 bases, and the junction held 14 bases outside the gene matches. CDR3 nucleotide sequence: TGTGCCAGCAGGAGCTTGGGGACAGTATACAGAGATACGCAGTATTTT. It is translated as CASRSLGTVYRDTQYF.

The CDR3 DNA sequence: TGTGCCAGCTCACTCGGTCGGCAGACGAGCACTGAAGCTTTCTTT. This sequence encodes CASSLGRQTSTEAFF. The chain employs TRBV18 and TRBJ1-1; D is undetermined. From germline, CDR1 is KGHSH and CDR2 LQKENI. V was shortened by 4 bases and J by 4 bases, with 16 bases between the two germline ends. The CDR3 is made up of 15 amino acids.

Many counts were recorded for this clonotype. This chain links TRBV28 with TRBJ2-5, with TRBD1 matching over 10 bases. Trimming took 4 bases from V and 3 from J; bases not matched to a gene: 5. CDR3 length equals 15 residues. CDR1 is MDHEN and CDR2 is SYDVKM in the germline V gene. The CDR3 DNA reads TGTGCCAGCAGTTCCGTAGGGACAGGGGAAGAGACCCAGTACTTC. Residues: CASSSVGTGEETQYF.

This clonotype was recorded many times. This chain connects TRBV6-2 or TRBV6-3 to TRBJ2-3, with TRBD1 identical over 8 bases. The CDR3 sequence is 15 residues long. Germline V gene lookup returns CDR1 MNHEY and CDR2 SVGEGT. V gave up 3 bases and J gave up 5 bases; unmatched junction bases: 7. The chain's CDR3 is CASSYGTGGIDTQYF. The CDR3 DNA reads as TGTGCCAGCAGTTATGGAACAGGGGGTATAGATACGCAGTATTTT.

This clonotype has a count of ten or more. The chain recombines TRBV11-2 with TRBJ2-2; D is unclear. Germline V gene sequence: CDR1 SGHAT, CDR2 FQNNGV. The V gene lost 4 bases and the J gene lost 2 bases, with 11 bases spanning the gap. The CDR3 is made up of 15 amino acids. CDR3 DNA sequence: TGTGCCAGCAGCTCCCGGGCAGATAACACCGGGGAGCTGTTTTTT. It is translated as CASSSRADNTGELFF.

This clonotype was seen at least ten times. The CDR3 DNA reads as TGTGCCAGCAGCCCACCGGGGTCGCAAGAGCAGTACTTC. Translation gives CASSPPGSQEQYF. The chain links TRBV7-9 to TRBJ2-7; tentative D call: TRBD2 (5 bases). Trimming shortened V by 5 bases and J by 7 bases, and 15 bases separated the two germline ends. From germline, CDR1 is SEHNR and CDR2 FQNEAQ (reference sequence). This CDR3 has 13 residues.

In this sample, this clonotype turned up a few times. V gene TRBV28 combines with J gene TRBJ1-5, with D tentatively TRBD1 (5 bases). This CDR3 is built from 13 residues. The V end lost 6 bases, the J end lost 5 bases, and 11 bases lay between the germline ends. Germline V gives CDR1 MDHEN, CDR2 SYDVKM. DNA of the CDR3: TGTGCCAGCAGGTGGGGAGGGGATCAGCCCCAGCATTTT. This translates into CASRWGGDQPQHF.

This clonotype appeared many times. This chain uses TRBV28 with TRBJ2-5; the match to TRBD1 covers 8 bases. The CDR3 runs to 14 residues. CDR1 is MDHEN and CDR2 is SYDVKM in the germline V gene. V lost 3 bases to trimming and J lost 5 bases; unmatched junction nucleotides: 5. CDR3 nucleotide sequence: TGTGCCAGCAGTTTGGGGGGACAGGCGGAGACCCAGTACTTC. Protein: CASSLGGQAETQYF. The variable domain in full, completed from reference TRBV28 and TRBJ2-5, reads DVKVTQSSRYLVKRTGEKVFLECVQDMDHENMFWYRQDPGLGLRLIYFSYDVKMKEKGDIPEGYSVSREKKERFSLILESASTNQTSMYLCASSLGGQAETQYFGPGTRLLVL.

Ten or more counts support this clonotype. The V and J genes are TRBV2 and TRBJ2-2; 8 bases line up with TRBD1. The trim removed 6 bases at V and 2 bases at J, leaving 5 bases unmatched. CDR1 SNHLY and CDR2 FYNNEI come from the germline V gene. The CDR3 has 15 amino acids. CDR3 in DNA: TGTGCCAGCAGAAGACAGGGGCGCAACACCGGGGAGCTGTTTTTT. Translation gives CASRRQGRNTGELFF.

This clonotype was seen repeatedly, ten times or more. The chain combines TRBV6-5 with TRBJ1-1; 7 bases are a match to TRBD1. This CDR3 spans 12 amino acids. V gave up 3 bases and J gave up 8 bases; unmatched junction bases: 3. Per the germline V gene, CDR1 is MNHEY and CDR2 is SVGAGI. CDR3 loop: CASSYSDREAFF. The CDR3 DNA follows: TGTGCCAGCAGTTATTCGGACAGGGAAGCTTTCTTT.

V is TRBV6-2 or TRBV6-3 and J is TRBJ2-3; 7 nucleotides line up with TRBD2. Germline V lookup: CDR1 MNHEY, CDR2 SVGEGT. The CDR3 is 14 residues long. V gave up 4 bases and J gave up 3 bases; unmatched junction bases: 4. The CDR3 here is CASSSGRETDTQYF. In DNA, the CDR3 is TGTGCCAGCAGTTCGGGGCGGGAGACAGATACGCAGTATTTT.

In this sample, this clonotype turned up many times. The CDR3 sequence: CASSLSAITYEQYF. The CDR3 bases are TGTGCCAGCAGTCTCAGTGCAATCACCTACGAGCAGTACTTC. The genes are TRBV28 and TRBJ2-7; D is uncertain. CDR1 is MDHEN and CDR2 is SYDVKM in the germline V gene. The CDR3 has 14 residues. Deletions cut 5 bases from V and 2 bases from J, with 13 bases between.

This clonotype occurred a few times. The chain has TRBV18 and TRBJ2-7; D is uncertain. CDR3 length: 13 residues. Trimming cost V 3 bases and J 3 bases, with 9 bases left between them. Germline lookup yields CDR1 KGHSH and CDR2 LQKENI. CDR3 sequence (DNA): TGTGCCAGCTCACCCAGAGTCGGCTACGAGCAGTACTTC. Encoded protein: CASSPRVGYEQYF.

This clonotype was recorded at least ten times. The CDR3 loop reads CASSYFWDGSSGANVLTF. The CDR3 DNA reads TGTGCCAGCAGTTACTTCTGGGACGGCAGCTCTGGGGCCAACGTCCTGACTTTC. The chain couples TRBV6-2 or TRBV6-3 to TRBJ2-6; possibly TRBD1 or TRBD2 for D (5 bases each). Between the trimmed V and J ends, which lost 1 base and 0 bases, there was a span of 13 bases. The length of the CDR3 is 18 residues. Per the germline V gene, CDR1 is MNHEY and CDR2 is SVGEGT.

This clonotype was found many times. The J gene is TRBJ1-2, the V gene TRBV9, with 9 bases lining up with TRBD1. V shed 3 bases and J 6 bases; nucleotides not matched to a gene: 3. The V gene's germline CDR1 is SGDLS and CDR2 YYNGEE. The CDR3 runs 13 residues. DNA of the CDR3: TGTGCCAGCAGCGCGGACAGGGGCCATGGCTACACCTTC. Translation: CASSADRGHGYTF.

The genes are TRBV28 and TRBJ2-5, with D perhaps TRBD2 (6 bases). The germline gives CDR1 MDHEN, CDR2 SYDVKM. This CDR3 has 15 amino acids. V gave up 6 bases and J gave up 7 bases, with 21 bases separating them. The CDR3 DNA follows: TGTGCCAGCAGCCAAGACCTGGCGGGGTCGCGGACCCAGTACTTC. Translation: CASSQDLAGSRTQYF.